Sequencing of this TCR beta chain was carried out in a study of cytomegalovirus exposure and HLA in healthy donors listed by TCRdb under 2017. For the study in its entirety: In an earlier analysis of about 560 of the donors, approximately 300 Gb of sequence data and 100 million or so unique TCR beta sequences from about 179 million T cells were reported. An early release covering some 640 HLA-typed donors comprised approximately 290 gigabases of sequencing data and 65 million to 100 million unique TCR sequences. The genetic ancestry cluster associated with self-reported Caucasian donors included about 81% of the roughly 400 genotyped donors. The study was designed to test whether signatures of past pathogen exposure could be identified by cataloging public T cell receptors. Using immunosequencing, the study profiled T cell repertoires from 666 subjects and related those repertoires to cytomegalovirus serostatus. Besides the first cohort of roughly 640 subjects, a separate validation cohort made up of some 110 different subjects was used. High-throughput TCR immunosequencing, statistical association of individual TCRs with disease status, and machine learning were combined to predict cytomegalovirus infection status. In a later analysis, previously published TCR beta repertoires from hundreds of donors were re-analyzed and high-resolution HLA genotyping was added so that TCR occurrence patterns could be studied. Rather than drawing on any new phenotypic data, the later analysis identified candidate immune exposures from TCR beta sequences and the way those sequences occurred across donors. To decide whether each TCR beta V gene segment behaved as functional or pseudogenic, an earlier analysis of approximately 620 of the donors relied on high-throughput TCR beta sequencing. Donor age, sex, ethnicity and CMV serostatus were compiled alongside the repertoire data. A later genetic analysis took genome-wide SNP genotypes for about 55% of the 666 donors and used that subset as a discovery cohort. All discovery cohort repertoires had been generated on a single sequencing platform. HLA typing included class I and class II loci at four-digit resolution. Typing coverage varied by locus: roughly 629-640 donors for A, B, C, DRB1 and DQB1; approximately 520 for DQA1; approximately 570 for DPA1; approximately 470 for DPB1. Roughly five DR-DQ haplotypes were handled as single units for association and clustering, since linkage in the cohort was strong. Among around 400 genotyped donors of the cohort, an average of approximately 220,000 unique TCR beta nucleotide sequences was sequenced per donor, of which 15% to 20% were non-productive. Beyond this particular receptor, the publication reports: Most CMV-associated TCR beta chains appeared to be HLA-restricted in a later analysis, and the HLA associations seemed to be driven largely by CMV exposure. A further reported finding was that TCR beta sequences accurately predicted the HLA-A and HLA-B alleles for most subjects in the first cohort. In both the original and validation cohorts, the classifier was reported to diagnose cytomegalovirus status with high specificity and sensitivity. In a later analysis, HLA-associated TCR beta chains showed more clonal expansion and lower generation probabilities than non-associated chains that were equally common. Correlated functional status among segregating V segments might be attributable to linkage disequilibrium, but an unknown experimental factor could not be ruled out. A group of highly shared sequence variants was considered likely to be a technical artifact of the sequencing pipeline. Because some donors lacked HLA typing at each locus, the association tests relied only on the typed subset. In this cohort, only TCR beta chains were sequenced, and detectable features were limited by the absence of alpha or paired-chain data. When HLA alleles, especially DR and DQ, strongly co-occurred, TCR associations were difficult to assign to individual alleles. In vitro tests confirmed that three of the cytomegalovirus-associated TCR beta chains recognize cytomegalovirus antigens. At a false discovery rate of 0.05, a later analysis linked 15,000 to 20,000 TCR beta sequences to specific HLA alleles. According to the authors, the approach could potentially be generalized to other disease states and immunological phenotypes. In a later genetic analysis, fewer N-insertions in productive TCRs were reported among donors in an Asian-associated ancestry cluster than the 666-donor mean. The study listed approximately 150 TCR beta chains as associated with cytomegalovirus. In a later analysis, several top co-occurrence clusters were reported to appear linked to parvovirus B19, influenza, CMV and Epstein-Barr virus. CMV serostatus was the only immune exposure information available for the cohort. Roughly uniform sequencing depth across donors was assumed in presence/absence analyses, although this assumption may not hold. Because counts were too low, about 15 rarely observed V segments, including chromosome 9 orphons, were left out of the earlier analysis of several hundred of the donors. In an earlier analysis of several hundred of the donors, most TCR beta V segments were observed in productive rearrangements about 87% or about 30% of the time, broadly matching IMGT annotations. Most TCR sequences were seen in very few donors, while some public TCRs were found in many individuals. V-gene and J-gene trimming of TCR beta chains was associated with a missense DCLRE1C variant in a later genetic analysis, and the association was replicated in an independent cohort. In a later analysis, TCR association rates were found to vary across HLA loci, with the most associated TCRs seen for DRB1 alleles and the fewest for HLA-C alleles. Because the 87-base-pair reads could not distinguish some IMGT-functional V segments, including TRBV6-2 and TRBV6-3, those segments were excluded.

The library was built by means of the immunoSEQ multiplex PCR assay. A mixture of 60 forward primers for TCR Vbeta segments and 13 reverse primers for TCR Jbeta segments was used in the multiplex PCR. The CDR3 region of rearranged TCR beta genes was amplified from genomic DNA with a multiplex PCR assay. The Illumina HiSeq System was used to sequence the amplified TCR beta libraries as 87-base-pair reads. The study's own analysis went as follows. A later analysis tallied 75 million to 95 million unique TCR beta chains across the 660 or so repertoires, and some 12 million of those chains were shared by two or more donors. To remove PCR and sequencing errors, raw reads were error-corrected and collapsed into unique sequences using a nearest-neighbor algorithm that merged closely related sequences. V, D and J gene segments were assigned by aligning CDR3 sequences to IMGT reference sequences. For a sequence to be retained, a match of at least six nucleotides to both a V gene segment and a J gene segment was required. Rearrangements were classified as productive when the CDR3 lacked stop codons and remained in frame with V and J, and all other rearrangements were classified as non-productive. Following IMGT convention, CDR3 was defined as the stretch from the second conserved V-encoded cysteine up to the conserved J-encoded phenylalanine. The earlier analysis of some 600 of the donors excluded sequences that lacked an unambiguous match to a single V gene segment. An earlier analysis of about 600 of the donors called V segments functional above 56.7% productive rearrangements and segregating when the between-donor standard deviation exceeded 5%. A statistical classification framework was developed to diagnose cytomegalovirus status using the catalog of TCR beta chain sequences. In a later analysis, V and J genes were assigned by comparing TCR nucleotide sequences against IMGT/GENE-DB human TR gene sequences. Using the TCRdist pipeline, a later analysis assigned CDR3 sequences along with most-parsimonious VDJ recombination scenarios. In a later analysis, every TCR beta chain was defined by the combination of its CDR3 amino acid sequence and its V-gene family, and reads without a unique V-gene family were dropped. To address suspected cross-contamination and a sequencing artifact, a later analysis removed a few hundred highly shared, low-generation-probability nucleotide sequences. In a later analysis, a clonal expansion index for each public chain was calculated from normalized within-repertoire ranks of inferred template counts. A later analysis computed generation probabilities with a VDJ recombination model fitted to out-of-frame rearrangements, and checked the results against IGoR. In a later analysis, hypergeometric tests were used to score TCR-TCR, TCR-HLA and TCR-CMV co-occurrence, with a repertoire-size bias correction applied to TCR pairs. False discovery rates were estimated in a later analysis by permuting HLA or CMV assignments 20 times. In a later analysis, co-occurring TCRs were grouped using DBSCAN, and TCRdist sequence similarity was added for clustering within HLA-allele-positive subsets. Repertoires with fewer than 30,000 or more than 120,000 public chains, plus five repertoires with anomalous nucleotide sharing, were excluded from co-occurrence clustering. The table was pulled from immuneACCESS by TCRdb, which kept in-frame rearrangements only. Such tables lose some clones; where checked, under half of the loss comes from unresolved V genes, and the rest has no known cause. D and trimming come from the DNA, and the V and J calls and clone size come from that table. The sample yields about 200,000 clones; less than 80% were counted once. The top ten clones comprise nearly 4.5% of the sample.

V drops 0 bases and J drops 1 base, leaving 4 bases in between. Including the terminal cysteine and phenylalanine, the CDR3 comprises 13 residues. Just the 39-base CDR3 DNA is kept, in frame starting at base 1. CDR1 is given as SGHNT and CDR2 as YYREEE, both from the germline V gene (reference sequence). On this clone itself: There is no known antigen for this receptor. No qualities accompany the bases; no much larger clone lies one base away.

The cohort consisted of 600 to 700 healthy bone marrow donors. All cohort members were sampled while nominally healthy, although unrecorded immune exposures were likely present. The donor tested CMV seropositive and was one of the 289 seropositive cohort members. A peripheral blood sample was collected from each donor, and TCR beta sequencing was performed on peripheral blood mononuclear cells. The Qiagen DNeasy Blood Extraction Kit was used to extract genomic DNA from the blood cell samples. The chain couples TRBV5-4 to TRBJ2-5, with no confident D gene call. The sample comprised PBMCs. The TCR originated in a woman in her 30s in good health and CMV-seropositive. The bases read TGTGCCAGCAGCTTGGACAGCCAAGAGACCCAGTACTTC. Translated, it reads CASSLDSQETQYF.